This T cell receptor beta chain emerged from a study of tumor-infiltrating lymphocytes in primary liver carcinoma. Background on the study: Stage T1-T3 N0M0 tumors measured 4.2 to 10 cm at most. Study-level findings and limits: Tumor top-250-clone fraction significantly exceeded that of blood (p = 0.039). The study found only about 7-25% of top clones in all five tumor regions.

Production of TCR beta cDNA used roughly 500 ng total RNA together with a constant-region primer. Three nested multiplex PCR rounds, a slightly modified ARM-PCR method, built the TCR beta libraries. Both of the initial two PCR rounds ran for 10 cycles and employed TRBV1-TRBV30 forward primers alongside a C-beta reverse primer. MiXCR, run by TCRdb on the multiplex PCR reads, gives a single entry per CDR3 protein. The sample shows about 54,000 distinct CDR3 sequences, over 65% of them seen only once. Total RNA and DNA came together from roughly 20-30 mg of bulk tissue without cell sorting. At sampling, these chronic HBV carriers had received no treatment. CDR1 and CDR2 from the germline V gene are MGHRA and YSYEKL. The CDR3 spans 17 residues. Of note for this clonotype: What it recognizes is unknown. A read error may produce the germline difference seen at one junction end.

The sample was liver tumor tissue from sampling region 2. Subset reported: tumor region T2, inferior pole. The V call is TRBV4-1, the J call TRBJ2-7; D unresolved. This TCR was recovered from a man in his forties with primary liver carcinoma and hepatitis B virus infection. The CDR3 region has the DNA TGCGCAAGCACCCTCACTAACGGGTACTTTTCCACCTACGAGCAGTATTTC. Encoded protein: CASTLTNGYFSTYEQYF.